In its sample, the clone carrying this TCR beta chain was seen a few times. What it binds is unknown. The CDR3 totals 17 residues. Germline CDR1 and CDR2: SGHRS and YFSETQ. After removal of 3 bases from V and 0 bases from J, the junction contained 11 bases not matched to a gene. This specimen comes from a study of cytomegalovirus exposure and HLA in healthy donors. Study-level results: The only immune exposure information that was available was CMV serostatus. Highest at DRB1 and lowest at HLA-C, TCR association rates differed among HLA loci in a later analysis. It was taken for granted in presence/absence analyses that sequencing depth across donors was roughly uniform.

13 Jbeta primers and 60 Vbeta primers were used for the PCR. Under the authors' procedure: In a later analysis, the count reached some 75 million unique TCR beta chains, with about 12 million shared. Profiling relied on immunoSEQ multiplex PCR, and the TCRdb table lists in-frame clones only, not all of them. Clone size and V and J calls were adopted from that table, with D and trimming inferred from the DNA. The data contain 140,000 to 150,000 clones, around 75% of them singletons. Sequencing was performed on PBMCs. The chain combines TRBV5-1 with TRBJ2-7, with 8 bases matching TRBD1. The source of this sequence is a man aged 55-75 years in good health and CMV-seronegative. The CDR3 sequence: CASSSTGTGRISYEQYF. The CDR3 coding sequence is TGCGCCAGCAGCTCTACGGGGACAGGCCGAATCTCCTACGAGCAGTACTTC.